These T cell receptor beta chains were read from a single sample in a study of cytomegalovirus exposure and HLA in healthy donors. Repertoires were generated with immunoSEQ multiplex PCR, while TCRdb's copy carries only in-frame clones and drops some. This sample has fewer than 200,000 clones, with 65% to 70% found just once. The sequencing input was PBMCs. All receptors come from a young woman in good health and CMV-seropositive. The CDR3 runs from the conserved cysteine through the conserved F or W. The D gene is left open where the match is weak. The size field is filled for only some rows; it gives once, few, many or a size class.

D gene	clone size	V gene	J gene	CDR3 DNA	CDR3 protein
NA	once	TRBV27	TRBJ2-7	TGTGCCAGCAGTTTCCGACAGGGAGGTTGGGAGCAGTACTTC	CASSFRQGGWEQYF
NA	few	TRBV18	TRBJ1-1	TGTGCCAGCTCACGAGTATTACAGGGAACGAACACTGAAGCTTTCTTT	CASSRVLQGTNTEAFF
NA	NA	TRBV4-2	TRBJ2-1	TGTGCCAGCAGCCAAGATTCTCTAGCGGAGCAGTTCTTC	CASSQDSLAEQFF
NA	NA	TRBV29-1	TRBJ1-4	TGCAGCGTTGGAAGGAGTAATGAAAAACTGTTTTTT	CSVGRSNEKLFF
NA	NA	TRBV2	TRBJ2-5	TGTGCCAGCAGTGAAGCGGGCGCGAACATCGCCGAGACCCAGTACTTC	CASSEAGANIAETQYF
TRBD1	NA	TRBV9	TRBJ2-7	TGTGCCAGCAGCCAGCGGACAGGGGGTCAACACGAGCAGTACTTC	CASSQRTGGQHEQYF
NA	NA	TRBV5-6	TRBJ2-7	TGTGCCAGCAGCTTGGCGGACAGTCTCGTTAGGGACGAGCAGTACTTC	CASSLADSLVRDEQYF
NA	NA	TRBV27	TRBJ1-1	TGTGCCAGCAGTTTAATGGGGGCAGGATCGAACACTGAAGCTTTCTTT	CASSLMGAGSNTEAFF
TRBD1	few	TRBV6-5	TRBJ1-5	TGTGCCAGCAGGACAGGGGATCATCAGCCCCAGCATTTT	CASRTGDHQPQHF
NA	NA	TRBV10-1	TRBJ2-7	TGCGCCAGCAGCGCAGCGCCTTCCGGCTACGAGCAGTACTTC	CASSAAPSGYEQYF
TRBD2	few	TRBV5-1	TRBJ2-1	TGCGCCAGCAGCTTGGAAGGGAGGGGTGAGCAGTTCTTC	CASSLEGRGEQFF